This T cell receptor beta chain was identified in a study of cytomegalovirus exposure and HLA in healthy donors. Both 60 Vbeta primers and 13 Jbeta primers went into the PCR. In the authors' workflow: The authors later counted 70 million to 85 million unique TCR beta chains, approximately 12 million of them shared. The data were produced by immunoSEQ multiplex PCR, yet TCRdb's version contains in-frame clones alone and is incomplete. The V and J calls and the clone size are those of that table, but D and trimming were determined from the DNA. This table has 95,000 to 150,000 clones, over 60% appearing once. CDR3 length: 13 residues. Between the trimmed V and J ends, which lost 3 bases and 7 bases, there was a span of 12 bases. Germline CDR1 reads SGHNT; CDR2 reads YENEEA. A note on this clone: Its antigen remains unidentified.

Study outcomes and limitations: Among TCR beta chains, those listed as cytomegalovirus-associated numbered around 160. The study assumed roughly uniform donor sequencing depth for presence/absence analyses.

V and J are TRBV11-3 and TRBJ1-1; D uncertain. This sequence was found in a female donor in good health and CMV-seronegative. The sequencing input was PBMCs. The CDR3 DNA sequence: TGTGCCAGCAGCTTGACGAGGCAAGGTGAAGCTTTCTTT. Protein: CASSLTRQGEAFF.